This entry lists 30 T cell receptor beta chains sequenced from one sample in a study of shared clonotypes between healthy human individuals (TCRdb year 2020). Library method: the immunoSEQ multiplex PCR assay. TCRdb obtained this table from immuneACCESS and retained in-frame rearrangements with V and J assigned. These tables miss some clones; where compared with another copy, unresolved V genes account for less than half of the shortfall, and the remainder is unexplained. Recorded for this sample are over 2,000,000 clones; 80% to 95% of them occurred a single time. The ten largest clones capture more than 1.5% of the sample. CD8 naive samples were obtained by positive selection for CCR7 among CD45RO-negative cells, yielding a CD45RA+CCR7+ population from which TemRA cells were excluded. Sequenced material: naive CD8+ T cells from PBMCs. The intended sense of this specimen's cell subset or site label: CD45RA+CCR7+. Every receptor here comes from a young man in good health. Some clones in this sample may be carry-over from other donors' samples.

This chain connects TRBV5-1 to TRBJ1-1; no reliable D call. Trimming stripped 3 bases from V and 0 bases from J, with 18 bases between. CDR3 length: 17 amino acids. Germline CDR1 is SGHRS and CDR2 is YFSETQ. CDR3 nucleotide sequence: TGCGCCAGCAGCTCCCTCCCCGACATCCACATGAACACTGAAGCTTTCTTT. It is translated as CASSSLPDIHMNTEAFF. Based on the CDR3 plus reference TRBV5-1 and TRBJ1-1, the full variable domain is KAGVTQTPRYLIKTRGQQVTLSCSPISGHRSVSWYQQTPGQGLQFLFEYFSETQRNKGNFPGRFSGRQFSNSRSEMNVSTLELGDSALYLCASSSLPDIHMNTEAFFGQGTRLTVV.

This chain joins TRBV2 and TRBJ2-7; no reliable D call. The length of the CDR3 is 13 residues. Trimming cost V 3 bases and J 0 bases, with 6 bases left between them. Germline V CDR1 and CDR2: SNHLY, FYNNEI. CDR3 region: CASSDSNSYEQYF. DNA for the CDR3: TGTGCCAGCAGTGACTCTAACTCCTACGAGCAGTACTTC.

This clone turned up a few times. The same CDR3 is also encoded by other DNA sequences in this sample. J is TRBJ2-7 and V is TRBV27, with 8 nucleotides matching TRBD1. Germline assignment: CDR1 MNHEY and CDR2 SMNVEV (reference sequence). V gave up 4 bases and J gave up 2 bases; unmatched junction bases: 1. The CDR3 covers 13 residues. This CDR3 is CASSWGQAYEQYF. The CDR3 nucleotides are TGTGCCAGCAGTTGGGGACAGGCCTACGAGCAGTACTTC.

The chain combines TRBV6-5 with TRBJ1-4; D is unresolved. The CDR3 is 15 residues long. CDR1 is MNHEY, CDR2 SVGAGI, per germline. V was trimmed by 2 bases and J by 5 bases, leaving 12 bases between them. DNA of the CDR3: TGTGCCAGCAGTTACGGGTCAGGTCGAAATGAAAAACTGTTTTTT. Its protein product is CASSYGSGRNEKLFF.

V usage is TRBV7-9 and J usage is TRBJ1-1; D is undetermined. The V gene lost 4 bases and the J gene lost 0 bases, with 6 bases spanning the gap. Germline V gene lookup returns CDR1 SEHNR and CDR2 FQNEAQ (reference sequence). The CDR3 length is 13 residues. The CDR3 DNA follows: TGTGCCAGCAGCTCCCTGGTGAACACTGAAGCTTTCTTT. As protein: CASSSLVNTEAFF.

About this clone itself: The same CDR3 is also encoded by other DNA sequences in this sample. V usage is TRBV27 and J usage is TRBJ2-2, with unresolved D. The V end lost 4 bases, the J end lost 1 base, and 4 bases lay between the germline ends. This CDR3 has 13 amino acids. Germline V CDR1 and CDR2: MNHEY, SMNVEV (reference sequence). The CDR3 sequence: CASSYLNTGELFF. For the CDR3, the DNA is TGTGCCAGCAGTTATTTGAACACCGGGGAGCTGTTTTTT.

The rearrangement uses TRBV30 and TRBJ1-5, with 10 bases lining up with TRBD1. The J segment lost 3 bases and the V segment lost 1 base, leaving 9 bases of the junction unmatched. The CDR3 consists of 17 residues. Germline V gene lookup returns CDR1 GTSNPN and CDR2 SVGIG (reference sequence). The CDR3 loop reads CAWSDGQGVLVNQPQHF. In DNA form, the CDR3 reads TGTGCCTGGAGTGACGGACAGGGGGTGTTGGTCAATCAGCCCCAGCATTTT.

CDR3 in amino acids: CASSRIGTGGDEQYF. The CDR3 coding sequence is TGTGCCAGCAGCCGGATTGGGACAGGGGGAGACGAGCAGTACTTC. The chain joins TRBV11-2 to TRBJ2-7; 11 bases line up with TRBD1. The germline CDR1 and CDR2 sequences are SGHAT and FQNNGV. The ends lost 5 bases at V and 5 bases at J; junction bases unmatched: 8. The CDR3 loop spans 15 amino acids.

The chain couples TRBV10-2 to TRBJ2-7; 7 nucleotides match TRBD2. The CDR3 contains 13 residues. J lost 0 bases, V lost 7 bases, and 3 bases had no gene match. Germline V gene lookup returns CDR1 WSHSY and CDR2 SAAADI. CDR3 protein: CASTSGDSYEQYF. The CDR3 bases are TGCGCCAGCACCAGCGGGGACTCCTACGAGCAGTACTTC.

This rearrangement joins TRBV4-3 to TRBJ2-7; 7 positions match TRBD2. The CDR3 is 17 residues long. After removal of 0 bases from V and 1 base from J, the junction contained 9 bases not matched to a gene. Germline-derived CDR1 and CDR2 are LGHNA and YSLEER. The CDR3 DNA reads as TGCGCCAGCAGCCAAGAGAGGGTAAGGACTAGATCCTACGAGCAGTACTTC. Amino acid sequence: CASSQERVRTRSYEQYF.

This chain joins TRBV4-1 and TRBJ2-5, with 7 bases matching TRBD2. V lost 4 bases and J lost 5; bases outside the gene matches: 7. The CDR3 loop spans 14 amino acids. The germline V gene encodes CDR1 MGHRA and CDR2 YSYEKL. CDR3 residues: CASSLKIGRETQYF. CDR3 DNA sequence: TGCGCCAGCAGCCTAAAGATCGGGAGGGAGACCCAGTACTTC.

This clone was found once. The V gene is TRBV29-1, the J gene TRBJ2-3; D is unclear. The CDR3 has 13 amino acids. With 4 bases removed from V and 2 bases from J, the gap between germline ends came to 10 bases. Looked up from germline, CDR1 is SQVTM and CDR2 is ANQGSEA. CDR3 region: CSVVPRYTDTQYF. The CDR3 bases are TGCAGCGTTGTACCTCGGTACACAGATACGCAGTATTTT.

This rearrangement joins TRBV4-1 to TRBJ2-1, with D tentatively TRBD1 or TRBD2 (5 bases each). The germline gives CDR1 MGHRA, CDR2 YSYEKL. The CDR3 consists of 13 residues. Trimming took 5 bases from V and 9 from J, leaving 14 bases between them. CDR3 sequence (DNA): TGCGCCAGCAGCTGGGGACCCTCCGGTGAGCAGTTCTTC. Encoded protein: CASSWGPSGEQFF.

As DNA, the CDR3 is TGTGCCAGCAGTTCTCTCCAGGGGACGGTCGGTGAGACCCAGTACTTC. This codes for CASSSLQGTVGETQYF. The chain combines TRBV27 with TRBJ2-5; D may be TRBD1 (6 bases). V lost 4 bases to trimming and J lost 5 bases, with 20 bases between them. CDR1 is MNHEY and CDR2 is SMNVEV in the germline V gene (reference sequence). The length of the CDR3 is 16 residues.

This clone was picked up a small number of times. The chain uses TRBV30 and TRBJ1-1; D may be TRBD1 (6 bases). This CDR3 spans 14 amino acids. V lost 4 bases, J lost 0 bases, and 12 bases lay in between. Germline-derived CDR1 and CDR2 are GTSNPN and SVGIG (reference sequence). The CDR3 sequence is CAWKDSPLNTEAFF. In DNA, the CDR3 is TGTGCCTGGAAGGACAGCCCCTTGAACACTGAAGCTTTCTTT. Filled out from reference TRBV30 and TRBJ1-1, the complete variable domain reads SQTIHQWPATLVQPVGSPLSLECTVEGTSNPNLYWYRQAAGRGLQLLFYSVGIGQISSEVPQNLSASRPQDRQFILSSKKLLLSDSGFYLCAWKDSPLNTEAFFGQGTRLTVV.

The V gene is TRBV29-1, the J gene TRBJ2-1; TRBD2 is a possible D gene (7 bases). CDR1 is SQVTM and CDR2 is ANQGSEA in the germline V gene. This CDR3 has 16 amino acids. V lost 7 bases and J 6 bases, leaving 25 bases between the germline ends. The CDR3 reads CSAPGGGGPRRNEQFF. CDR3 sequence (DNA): TGCAGCGCTCCCGGGGGAGGGGGACCCCGGCGCAATGAGCAGTTCTTC.

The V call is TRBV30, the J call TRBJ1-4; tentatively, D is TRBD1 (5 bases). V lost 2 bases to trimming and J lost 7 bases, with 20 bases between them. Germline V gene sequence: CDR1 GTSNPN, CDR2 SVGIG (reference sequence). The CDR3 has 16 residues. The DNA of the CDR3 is TGTGCCTGGAGTTCCCGGTTAAAGGGGCCTGGTGAAAAACTGTTTTTT. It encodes CAWSSRLKGPGEKLFF. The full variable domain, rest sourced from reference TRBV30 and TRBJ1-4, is SQTIHQWPATLVQPVGSPLSLECTVEGTSNPNLYWYRQAAGRGLQLLFYSVGIGQISSEVPQNLSASRPQDRQFILSSKKLLLSDSGFYLCAWSSRLKGPGEKLFFGSGTQLSVL.

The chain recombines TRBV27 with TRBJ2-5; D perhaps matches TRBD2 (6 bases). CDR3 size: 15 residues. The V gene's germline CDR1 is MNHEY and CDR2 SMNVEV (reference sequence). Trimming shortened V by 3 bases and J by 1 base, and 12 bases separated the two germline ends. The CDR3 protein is CASSLTNSGQETQYF. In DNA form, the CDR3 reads TGTGCCAGCAGTTTGACTAATAGCGGCCAAGAGACCCAGTACTTC.

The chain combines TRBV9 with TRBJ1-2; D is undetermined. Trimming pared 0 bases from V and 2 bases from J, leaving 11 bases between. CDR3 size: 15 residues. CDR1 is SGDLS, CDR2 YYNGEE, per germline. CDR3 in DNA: TGTGCCAGCAGCGTAGGGTTTTTGGGGAACTATGGCTACACCTTC. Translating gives CASSVGFLGNYGYTF.

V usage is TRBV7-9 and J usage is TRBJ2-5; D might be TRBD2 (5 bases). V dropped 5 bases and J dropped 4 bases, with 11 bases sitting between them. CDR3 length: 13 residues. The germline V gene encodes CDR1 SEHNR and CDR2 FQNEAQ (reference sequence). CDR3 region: CASSAGRAETQYF. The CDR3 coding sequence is TGTGCCAGCAGCGCGGGCCGTGCAGAGACCCAGTACTTC.

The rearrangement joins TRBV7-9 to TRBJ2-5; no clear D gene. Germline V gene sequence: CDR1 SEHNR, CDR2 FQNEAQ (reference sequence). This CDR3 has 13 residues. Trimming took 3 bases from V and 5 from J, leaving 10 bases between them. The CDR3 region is CASSFLRSETQYF. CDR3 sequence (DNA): TGTGCCAGCAGCTTTCTCAGAAGCGAGACCCAGTACTTC.

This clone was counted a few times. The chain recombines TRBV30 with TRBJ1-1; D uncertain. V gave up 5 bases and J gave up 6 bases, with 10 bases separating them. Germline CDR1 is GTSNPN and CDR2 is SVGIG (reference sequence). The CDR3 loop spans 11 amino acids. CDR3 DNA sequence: TGTGCCTGGGGACCCCTCGCTGAAGCTTTCTTT. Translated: CAWGPLAEAFF.

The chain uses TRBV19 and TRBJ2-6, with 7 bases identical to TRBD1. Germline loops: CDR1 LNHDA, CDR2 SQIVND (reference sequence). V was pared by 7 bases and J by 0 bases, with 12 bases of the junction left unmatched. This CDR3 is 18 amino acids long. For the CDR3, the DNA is TGTGCCAGTAAGAGGGGTACAGGGGATTTCTCTGGGGCCAACGTCCTGACTTTC. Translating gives CASKRGTGDFSGANVLTF.

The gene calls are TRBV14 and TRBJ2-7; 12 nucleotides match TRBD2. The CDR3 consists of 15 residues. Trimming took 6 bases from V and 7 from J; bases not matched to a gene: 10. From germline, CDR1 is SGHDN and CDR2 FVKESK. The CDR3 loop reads CASSPTSGRAGEQYF. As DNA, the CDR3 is TGTGCCAGCAGTCCGACTAGCGGGAGAGCGGGAGAGCAGTACTTC.

This CDR3 reads CASSLLAGNPYEQYF. The CDR3 bases are TGTGCCAGCAGTTTACTAGCGGGGAACCCCTACGAGCAGTACTTC. The genes are TRBV27 and TRBJ2-7; 9 nucleotides agree with TRBD2. Per the germline V gene, CDR1 is MNHEY and CDR2 is SMNVEV (reference sequence). There are 15 residues in the CDR3. Germline trimming cut 2 bases from V and 2 bases from J; bases unmatched to any gene: 4.

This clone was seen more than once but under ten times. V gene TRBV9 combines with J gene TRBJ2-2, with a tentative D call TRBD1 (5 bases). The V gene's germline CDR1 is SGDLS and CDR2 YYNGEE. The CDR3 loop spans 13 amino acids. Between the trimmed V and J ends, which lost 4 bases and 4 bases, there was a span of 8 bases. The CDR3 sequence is CASSIRGTGELFF. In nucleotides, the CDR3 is TGTGCCAGCAGCATAAGGGGCACCGGGGAGCTGTTTTTT.

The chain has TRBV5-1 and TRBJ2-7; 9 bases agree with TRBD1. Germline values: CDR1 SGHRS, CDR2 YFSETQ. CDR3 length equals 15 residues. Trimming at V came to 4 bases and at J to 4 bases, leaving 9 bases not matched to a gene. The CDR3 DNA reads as TGCGCCAGCAGCCCCGGGACAGGGTGGACGTACGAGCAGTACTTC. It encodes CASSPGTGWTYEQYF.

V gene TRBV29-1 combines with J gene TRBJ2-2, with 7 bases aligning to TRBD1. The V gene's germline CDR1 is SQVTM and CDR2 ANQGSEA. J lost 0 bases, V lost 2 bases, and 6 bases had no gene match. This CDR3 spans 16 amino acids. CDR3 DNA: TGCAGCGTTGAAACAGGGGCACCCTCGAACACCGGGGAGCTGTTTTTT. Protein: CSVETGAPSNTGELFF.

CDR3 coding DNA: TGTGCCAGCAGCTTAGGGGACAGGGTCTCTGGAAACACCATATATTTT. Its translation: CASSLGDRVSGNTIYF. This sequence joins TRBV7-9 and TRBJ1-3; the match to TRBD1 covers 9 bases. This CDR3 is 16 amino acids long. V dropped 1 base and J dropped 0; count of bases not matched to a gene: 1. Looked up from germline, CDR1 is SEHNR and CDR2 is FQNEAQ (reference sequence).

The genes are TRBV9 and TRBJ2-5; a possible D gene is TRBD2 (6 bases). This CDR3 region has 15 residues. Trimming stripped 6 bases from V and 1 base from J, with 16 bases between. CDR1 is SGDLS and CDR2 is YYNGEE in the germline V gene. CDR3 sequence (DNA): TGTGCCAGCACCCCAAGCCTAGCGACCCAAGAGACCCAGTACTTC. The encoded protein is CASTPSLATQETQYF.